The rows below give T cell receptor beta chains drawn from one sample of a study of T cell responses to AZD1222 COVID-19 vaccine. Data came from immunoSEQ multiplex PCR; TCRdb stores just in-frame clones and leaves some out. Of approximately 140,000 clones in the sample, 80% to 95% were seen once. The input for sequencing was peripheral blood, taken 28 days after the second AZD1222 dose. These receptors came from an adult who received the AZD1222 COVID-19 vaccine. Both conserved end residues are part of each CDR3. Each record gives: clone size, D gene, V gene, J gene, CDR3 DNA, CDR3 protein. D genes are given only for firm matches. A row's size may be missing; if present it is once, few, many or a size class.

.	.	TRBV6-2/TRBV6-3	TRBJ2-7	TGTGCCAGCAGTTACCAGACGGGGGCTAGCGAGCAGTACTTC	CASSYQTGASEQYF
.	.	TRBV9	TRBJ1-2	TGTGCCAGCAGCCCGGTCTCGGGCACCGCGGGCTACACCTTC	CASSPVSGTAGYTF
.	.	TRBV9	TRBJ2-1	TGTGCCAGCAGCCCTAAGATAGAGGCCAATGAGCAGTTCTTC	CASSPKIEANEQFF
.	.	TRBV15	TRBJ2-3	TGTGCCACCAGCAGAGATGGCCATACGCAGTATTTT	CATSRDGHTQYF
.	.	TRBV27	TRBJ2-1	TGTGCCGCAGTACGGCTAGGTCTTCCGAATGAGCAGTTCTTC	CAAVRLGLPNEQFF
.	TRBD1	TRBV2	TRBJ1-1	TGTGCCAGCAGTGAAGCGGGACAGGGATGGAACACTGAAGCTTTCTTT	CASSEAGQGWNTEAFF
.	TRBD2	TRBV2	TRBJ2-3	TGTGCCAGCAGTGAAACGGGAGGTGGCGGGAGTGAAGATACGCAGTATTTT	CASSETGGGGSEDTQYF
.	.	TRBV9	TRBJ2-2	TGTGCCAGCAGCGTAGAGGGGGGAGGATTTGATCACACCGGGGAGCTGTTTTTT	CASSVEGGGFDHTGELFF
.	.	TRBV2	TRBJ2-7	TGTGCCAGCAGCCGAGGTAGCTCCTACGAGCAGTACTTC	CASSRGSSYEQYF
few	.	TRBV5-1	TRBJ2-7	TGCGCCAGCAGCACCAGGACAGCGGGCCACGAGCAGTACTTC	CASSTRTAGHEQYF
.	.	TRBV19	TRBJ2-3	TGTGCCAGTAGCTTCACAGATACGCAGTATTTT	CASSFTDTQYF
.	.	TRBV14	TRBJ1-6	TGTGCCAGCAGCCGAGCGATGATCGGGGAACCCCTCCACTTT	CASSRAMIGEPLHF
.	.	TRBV27	TRBJ1-1	TGTGCCAGCAGTGAGTTGGGCACTGAAGCTTTCTTT	CASSELGTEAFF
.	.	TRBV10-3	TRBJ1-6	TGTGCCATCAGCCCGGCCGATAATTCACCCCTCCACTTT	CAISPADNSPLHF
.	TRBD1	TRBV19	TRBJ2-7	TGTGCCAGTAAAGCAAAGGACAGGGGTTTCTACGAGCAGTACTTC	CASKAKDRGFYEQYF
.	.	TRBV5-1	TRBJ1-2	TGCGCCAGCAGCGGACTGGTAGGCTATGGCTACACCTTC	CASSGLVGYGYTF
.	.	TRBV27	TRBJ2-3	TGTGCCAGCGGTTGGGGCCAAACCCTCGCAGATACGCAGTATTTT	CASGWGQTLADTQYF
.	TRBD1	TRBV30	TRBJ2-7	TGTGCCTGGAAAAACAGGGGTCCCTACGAGCAGTACTTC	CAWKNRGPYEQYF
once	.	TRBV18	TRBJ2-2	TGTGCCAGCTCACCCGGAGTGGACACCGGGGAGCTGTTTTTT	CASSPGVDTGELFF
.	TRBD2	TRBV30	TRBJ2-3	TGTGCCTGGAGCGAACTAGCGGGAGGAGCAGATACGCAGTATTTT	CAWSELAGGADTQYF
.	.	TRBV18	TRBJ2-7	TGTGCCAGCTCACCACCCGGTGAACCCTACGAGCAGTACTTC	CASSPPGEPYEQYF
.	.	TRBV11-2	TRBJ2-7	TGTGCCAGCAGCTTAGACAGATACGAGCAGTACTTC	CASSLDRYEQYF
.	.	TRBV7-6	TRBJ2-7	TGTGCCAGCAGCTTAGGGAGGGCCAACGAGCAGTACTTC	CASSLGRANEQYF
once	TRBD1	TRBV25-1	TRBJ1-1	TGTGCCAGCAGGAGGACAGGGGCCCCGACTGAAGCTTTCTTT	CASRRTGAPTEAFF
.	TRBD1	TRBV28	TRBJ1-2	TGTGCCAGCAGTCTGGGACAGGTTGTCTATGGCTACACCTTC	CASSLGQVVYGYTF
.	.	TRBV2	TRBJ2-5	TGTGCCAGCAGTGTGGCCACCAAAGAGACCCAGTACTTC	CASSVATKETQYF
.	.	TRBV6-2/TRBV6-3	TRBJ2-2	TGTGCCAGCAGTTACTCGGTAGGGACGGCTAACACCGGGGAGCTGTTTTTT	CASSYSVGTANTGELFF
.	TRBD1	TRBV5-4	TRBJ1-4	TGTGCCAGCAGCACTACAGGGGGCGCAGCTGAAAAACTGTTTTTT	CASSTTGGAAEKLFF
.	.	TRBV7-2	TRBJ1-3	TGTGCCAGCAGCGCAACCCCAGGGATCTCTGGAAACACCATATATTTT	CASSATPGISGNTIYF
few	.	TRBV21-1	TRBJ1-4	TGTGCCAGCAGGAGGACACAACCCGGGGCAGCCCATGCAACTAATGAAAAACTGTTTTTT	CASRRTQPGAAHATNEKLFF
.	TRBD2	TRBV29-1	TRBJ2-1	TGCAACGTGCCCCACGCGAGCGGGGGGTACAATGAGCAGTTCTTC	CNVPHASGGYNEQFF
.	.	TRBV15	TRBJ1-3	TGTGCCACCAGCAGAGAGATCCCGTGGGGAAACACCATATATTTT	CATSREIPWGNTIYF
.	.	TRBV9	TRBJ1-1	TGTGCCAGCAGCCCGGTTGCAGGGGTTACTGAAGCTTTCTTT	CASSPVAGVTEAFF
.	.	TRBV6-5	TRBJ2-2	TGTGCCAGCACGGGGGCGAACACCGGGGAGCTGTTTTTT	CASTGANTGELFF
.	.	TRBV15	TRBJ2-7	TGTGCCACCAGCAGGCCATGGGCCTACGAGCAGTACTTC	CATSRPWAYEQYF
.	.	TRBV5-1	TRBJ1-1	TGCGCCAGCAGCTTGTCTATGAACACTGAAGCTTTCTTT	CASSLSMNTEAFF
few	TRBD2	TRBV6-2/TRBV6-3	TRBJ2-7	TGTGCCAGCAGCCCGTGGACTAGCGGGAGGGCCCACGAGCAGTACTTC	CASSPWTSGRAHEQYF
.	TRBD1	TRBV5-1	TRBJ2-1	TGCGCCAGCAGCTTTACGACAGGGGGAAATGAGCAGTTCTTC	CASSFTTGGNEQFF
.	.	TRBV5-8	TRBJ1-6	TGTGCCAGCAGCTTGGATTCAGGGAGAAATTCACCCCTCCACTTT	CASSLDSGRNSPLHF
.	.	TRBV4-1	TRBJ1-3	TGCGCCAGCAGCCTAGGACATTTCGGAAACACCATATATTTT	CASSLGHFGNTIYF
.	TRBD1	TRBV7-3	TRBJ1-2	TGTGCCAGCAGCTTAACCCGACAGGGCTATGGCTACACCTTC	CASSLTRQGYGYTF
.	.	TRBV19	TRBJ1-2	TGTGCCAGTAGTATCCAGGCAGGTCCCTATGGCTACACCTTC	CASSIQAGPYGYTF
.	.	TRBV27	TRBJ2-1	TGTGCCAGCAGTTTATCCCTCCGGGACTCACGGCCCTACAATGAGCAGTTCTTC	CASSLSLRDSRPYNEQFF
.	.	TRBV28	TRBJ1-2	TGTGCCAGCAGTTCCCCCAGACTGTTAAACTATGGCTACACCTTC	CASSSPRLLNYGYTF
.	.	TRBV12-3/TRBV12-4	TRBJ2-7	TGTGCCAGCAGTTTACTTGGGTCTTACGAGCAGTACTTC	CASSLLGSYEQYF
.	.	TRBV6-6	TRBJ2-1	TGTGCCAGCAGTGTAGACTTCCGCTCCTACAATGAGCAGTTCTTC	CASSVDFRSYNEQFF
.	TRBD1	TRBV7-9	TRBJ2-7	TGTGCCAGCAGCCGAGGACAGGACCTCTCCTACGAGCAGTACTTC	CASSRGQDLSYEQYF